The sequence of this T cell receptor (beta chain) was determined in a study of T cell responses to AZD1222 COVID-19 vaccine (dated by TCRdb to about 2021). About the study as a whole: TCR sequencing was performed for about 250 trial participants, of whom about 200 were given two doses of AZD1222 and some 25 were given two doses of MenACWY control vaccine. Trial participants were enrolled into age subgroups of 18-55, 56-69 and 70-plus years, which contained around 150, 29 and 61 TCR-sequenced participants, respectively.

Comment on this clone: Its antigen remains undetermined. Base-call qualities are not available, and no considerably larger clone is one nucleotide away.

The germline V end is reduced by 6 bases and the J end by 8 bases; junction bases left unmatched: 6. CDR1 and CDR2 were assigned from the germline V gene (reference sequence) as MNHEY and SMNVEV. From the cysteine up to the phenylalanine, the CDR3 has a length of 13 residues. Only the CDR3 DNA is retained, 39 bases long and in frame from the first base. General conclusions and limits of the study: Conclusions about previously exposed vaccinees are limited, since just six or seven AZD1222 recipients were seropositive for SARS-CoV-2 at baseline. Because no day 14 peak-response samples were available, the repertoires could be characterized only after the peak T cell response. Most participants were white British and females outnumbered males, and the authors suggested that clonal diversity may have been underestimated. The 56-69-year group was small, and its depth increase did not reach significance, likely because of low power. Reportedly, close to half of the unique spike-specific TCRs recognized epitopes lying outside the regions that are mutated in the B.1.351 and B.1.1.7 variants. Spike-specific TCR breadth and depth rose significantly after two AZD1222 doses compared with day 0 and with MenACWY recipients. The whole spike protein was spanned by vaccine-associated CD4 TCRs, and dominant responses were seen in regions 160-218 and 743-854.

The CDR3 regions of human TCRbeta chains were subjected to immunosequencing. On the study's bioinformatics: Repertoire TCRs were checked for matches against a reference library of SARS-CoV-2-specific TCRs that had been generated using the MIRA antigen-specificity platform. Breadth meant the fraction of unique TCRs that were SARS-CoV-2-associated, whereas depth meant the fraction of total T cells that were SARS-CoV-2-associated. Using the MIRA data, each spike-specific TCR was mapped to the spike region that the TCR reacts to and placed in a CD4 or CD8 class. Log10-transformed breadth and depth values were compared by one-way ANOVA with Sidak's multiple comparisons tests. TCRdb stores this immuneACCESS table with in-frame sequences only. Part of the clones is absent; in the studies checked, under half of the shortfall reflects unresolved V genes, and no reason is known for the rest. The V and J calls and the clone size are those of that table, but D and trimming were determined from the DNA. The sample data list approximately 270,000 clones, and 90% to 95% of these were observed just once. The top ten clones comprise about 0.5% of the sample.

The sample's time point label, decoded: about 28 days (+/-7) after the second vaccine dose. AZD1222 recipients given second doses at about 4 weeks or at about 12 weeks were pooled, since spike-specific TCR depth and breadth were not found to differ between the two schedules. Vaccinee samples came from UK trials COV001 and COV002, including a single-blind randomized controlled phase 2/3 trial of AZD1222 (ChAdOx1 nCoV-19) in healthy adults. For TCRbeta chain sequencing, PBMC samples were collected from trial participants at day 0 and at day 28 after the second dose. The chain links TRBV27 with TRBJ1-2; 10 central nucleotides agree with TRBD1. The input for sequencing was peripheral blood, taken 28 days after the second AZD1222 dose. The source of this sequence is an adult who received the AZD1222 COVID-19 vaccine. The DNA sequence follows: TGTGCCAGCAGGCGGGACAGGGGTAGGGGCTACACCTTC. Its coded protein is CASRRDRGRGYTF.